Shown below are 15 T cell receptor beta chains from a single sample sequenced in a study of blood T cells in healthy people across ages. A sample-barcoded 5' primer and a J-beta primer mix were used in a second PCR of about 7 to 12 cycles. Using its own MiXCR run on the 5' RACE reads, TCRdb lists one record per CDR3 protein. Counted here are 1,500,000 or so distinct CDR3 sequences, roughly 60% occurring once; the ten biggest clones make up more than 6%. Sequenced material: blood. The receptors were gathered from a man in his late teens or twenties in good health.

This rearrangement joins TRBV6-1 to TRBJ1-6, with D tentatively TRBD1 (5 bases). Germline CDR1 reads MNHNS; CDR2 reads SASEGT. The CDR3 totals 14 residues. V dropped 2 bases and J dropped 5 bases, with 7 bases sitting between them. As DNA, the CDR3 is TGTGCCAGCAGTGAACGACAGAATAATTCACCCCTCCACTTT. Its protein is CASSERQNNSPLHF.

In this sample, this clonotype turned up a few times. The chain carries TRBV2 and TRBJ2-7, with D unclear. Germline CDR1 reads SNHLY; CDR2 reads FYNNEI. This CDR3 contains 14 residues. V was pared by 8 bases and J by 3 bases, with 17 bases between. CDR3 nucleotide sequence: TGTGCCAGCGTTACTTGGGCGGCTGACTACGAGCAGTACTTC. This sequence encodes CASVTWAADYEQYF.

The rearrangement uses TRBV6-2 or TRBV6-3 and TRBJ2-7; D is perhaps TRBD1 (5 bases). The CDR3 length is 14 residues. The germline gives CDR1 MNHEY, CDR2 SVGEGT. V gave up 2 bases and J gave up 7 bases, with 15 bases separating them. The CDR3 DNA reads TGTGCCAGCAGTTACCGGCAGGGCTCTCGGGAGCAGTACTTC. This encodes CASSYRQGSREQYF.

This chain connects TRBV29-1 to TRBJ1-5; D perhaps matches TRBD1 (6 bases). The germline V gene has CDR1 SQVTM and CDR2 ANQGSEA. Trimming took 7 bases from V and 12 from J, leaving 19 bases between them. This CDR3 comprises 12 residues. CDR3 bases: TGCAGCGCGGGGACACCGGCCGGGGTCCAGCATTTT. Translation: CSAGTPAGVQHF.

This clonotype showed up just once. Its ends do not fully match the called genes, so a read error is possible. V usage is TRBV28 and J usage is TRBJ2-5; 7 bases line up with TRBD1. The germline V gene has CDR1 MDHEN and CDR2 SYDVKM. The CDR3 has 15 amino acids. The CDR3 bases are TGTGCCAGCAGTTTGCCGACAGGGATACAAGAGACCCAGTACTTT. Translation: CASSLPTGIQETQYF.

The rearrangement joins TRBV11-2 to TRBJ2-7; D is possibly TRBD1 (6 bases). Trimming left V 4 bases short and J 6 bases short, with 16 bases between. From germline, CDR1 is SGHAT and CDR2 FQNNGV. This CDR3 has 14 amino acids. The CDR3 DNA follows: TGTGCCAGCAGCTCGAAATCCAGGGGCGGCGAGCAGTACTTC. Translation gives CASSSKSRGGEQYF.

The sample holds a few counts of this clonotype. The genes are TRBV7-2 and TRBJ2-5; perhaps TRBD2 as D (6 bases). Germline V gene lookup returns CDR1 SGHTA and CDR2 FQGNSA. This CDR3 comprises 14 residues. Trimming stripped 5 bases from V and 5 bases from J, with 15 bases between. CDR3 residues: CASSARGVWETQYF. The CDR3 DNA sequence: TGTGCCAGCAGCGCTCGCGGGGTTTGGGAGACCCAGTACTTC.

This clonotype was seen a few times. The rearrangement joins TRBV4-2 to TRBJ2-5; D call uncertain. Germline-derived CDR1 and CDR2 are LGHNA and YNFKEQ. V was trimmed by 0 bases and J by 1 base, leaving 12 bases between them. The CDR3 runs 16 residues. The CDR3 DNA follows: TGTGCCAGCAGCCAAGAGCCCCAAGCAGGCCAAGAGACCCAGTACTTC. This encodes CASSQEPQAGQETQYF.

The V call is TRBV9, the J call TRBJ1-2, with D hard to call. Germline CDR1 and CDR2: SGDLS and YYNGEE. The CDR3 totals 15 residues. Trimming stripped 4 bases from V and 4 bases from J, with 17 bases between. This CDR3 is CASSPSGGLFYGYTF. The CDR3 region has the DNA TGTGCCAGCAGCCCATCGGGCGGACTTTTCTATGGCTACACCTTC.

Remarks on this clonotype: Its ends do not fully match the called genes, so a read error is possible. The chain is built from TRBV6-5 and TRBJ2-1; 7 bases line up with TRBD2. Germline assignment: CDR1 MNHEY and CDR2 SVGAGI. The CDR3 runs to 15 residues. CDR3 residues: CTSNPERGVYNEQFF. The DNA for the CDR3 is TGTACCAGCAATCCCGAGCGGGGCGTCTACAATGAGCAGTTCTTC.

The chain is built from TRBV20-1 and TRBJ2-7; possibly TRBD2 for D (5 bases). The CDR3 covers 14 residues. V was cut by 0 bases and J by 0 bases, with 9 bases left in between. CDR1 is DFQATT and CDR2 is SNEGSKA in the germline V gene (reference sequence). The DNA of the CDR3 is TGCAGTGCTAGAGAGGCGGGCAGCTCCTACGAGCAGTACTTC. It encodes CSAREAGSSYEQYF.

The chain employs TRBV7-9 and TRBJ1-6; 8 bases match TRBD1. The CDR3 contains 15 residues. V was pared by 8 bases and J by 8 bases, with 11 bases of the junction left unmatched. CDR1 is SEHNR and CDR2 is FQNEAQ in the germline V gene (reference sequence). The CDR3 region has the DNA TGTGCCAGCGCCACCCAGACAGGGGCTCATTCACCCCTCCACTTT. Protein product: CASATQTGAHSPLHF.

This chain uses TRBV20-1 with TRBJ2-1; D is unclear. Germline V CDR1 and CDR2: DFQATT, SNEGSKA (reference sequence). V dropped 5 bases and J dropped 0 bases, with 17 bases sitting between them. The CDR3 loop spans 16 amino acids. CDR3 amino acids: CSARLTGRSSYNEQFF. In DNA form, the CDR3 reads TGCAGTGCTCGCCTCACGGGCAGGAGCTCCTACAATGAGCAGTTCTTC.

The chain employs TRBV28 and TRBJ1-2; unclear D gene. The V end was cut by 2 bases, the J end by 9 bases, with 28 bases between. The V gene's germline CDR1 is MDHEN and CDR2 SYDVKM. The CDR3 length is 18 residues. CDR3 amino acids: CASSLPGSSTLYSDRYTF. The CDR3 DNA reads TGTGCCAGCAGTTTACCGGGGTCCTCAACCCTGTATTCGGATCGCTACACCTTC.

The rearrangement uses TRBV4-2 and TRBJ1-4; TRBD1 might be the D (5 bases). CDR3 size: 14 residues. Germline CDR1 is LGHNA and CDR2 is YNFKEQ. The V end lost 4 bases, the J end lost 8 bases, and 14 bases lay between the germline ends. DNA of the CDR3: TGTGCCAGCAGCCCCGGAGGGGTTCAAGAAAAACTGTTTTTT. This translates into CASSPGGVQEKLFF.